What follows are 20 T cell receptor beta chains derived from one specimen sequenced in a study of blood T cell repertoires in COVID-19. The data were produced by immunoSEQ multiplex PCR, yet TCRdb's version contains in-frame clones alone and is incomplete. This sample has 200,000 to 300,000 clones, with about 87% found just once. Material: peripheral blood. These receptors all come from a woman between 70 and 85 years old with active or convalescent COVID-19.

The rearrangement joins TRBV9 to TRBJ2-6, with D tentatively TRBD1 (6 bases). V was clipped by 4 bases and J by 2 bases, with 16 bases between them. The length of the CDR3 is 17 residues. From germline, CDR1 is SGDLS and CDR2 YYNGEE. In nucleotides, the CDR3 is TGTGCCAGCAGCCCCTCCCCTTACAGGGCTGGGGCCAACGTCCTGACTTTC. It codes for CASSPSPYRAGANVLTF.

J is TRBJ1-2 and V is TRBV2; 8 bases are shared with TRBD1. Germline V CDR1 and CDR2: SNHLY, FYNNEI. V shed 4 bases, J shed 8 bases, and the junction held 3 bases outside the gene matches. This CDR3 comprises 12 residues. The CDR3 loop reads CASSVTGVGYTF. CDR3 nucleotides: TGTGCCAGCAGTGTGACAGGGGTCGGCTACACCTTC.

The rearrangement uses TRBV7-3 and TRBJ1-6; weak D call: TRBD1 (5 bases). CDR1 SGHTA and CDR2 FQGTGA come from the germline V gene. Trimming removed 5 bases at V and 0 bases at J, with 8 bases between. This CDR3 is 15 amino acids long. The CDR3 loop is CASSLTVSYNSPLHF. The CDR3 DNA reads TGTGCCAGCAGCCTGACAGTCTCCTATAATTCACCCCTCCACTTT. Full variable domain (outside the CDR3, taken from reference TRBV7-3 and TRBJ1-6): GAGVSQTPSNKVTEKGKYVELRCDPISGHTALYWYRQSLGQGPEFLIYFQGTGAADDSGLPNDRFFAVRPEGSVSTLKIQRTERGDSAVYLCASSLTVSYNSPLHFGNGTRLTVT.

The chain links TRBV18 to TRBJ2-5, with 10 bases fitting TRBD1. V trimming: 0 bases; J trimming: 1 base; junction bases outside the gene matches: 2. Germline V gives CDR1 KGHSH, CDR2 LQKENI. CDR3 length: 16 residues. CDR3 DNA sequence: TGTGCCAGCTCACCACCGGGACAGGGGTTCCAAGAGACCCAGTACTTC. Amino acid sequence: CASSPPGQGFQETQYF.

The chain recombines TRBV27 with TRBJ1-1, with TRBD1 matching over 7 bases. V shed 5 bases and J 3 bases; nucleotides not matched to a gene: 12. The CDR3 runs 16 residues. The germline V gene encodes CDR1 MNHEY and CDR2 SMNVEV (reference sequence). The CDR3 region has the DNA TGTGCCAGCAGTCGACTATTAGGGGGCAGGGACACTGAAGCTTTCTTT. This translates into CASSRLLGGRDTEAFF.

The V call is TRBV2, the J call TRBJ1-2; D is perhaps TRBD1 (6 bases). The CDR3 loop spans 14 amino acids. Germline assignment: CDR1 SNHLY and CDR2 FYNNEI. V was clipped by 4 bases and J by 5 bases, with 14 bases between them. This CDR3 is CASSATRGEYGYTF. CDR3 DNA sequence: TGTGCCAGCAGTGCAACCAGGGGCGAGTATGGCTACACCTTC.

This clone showed up just a few times. This sequence joins TRBV5-1 and TRBJ1-6; D unresolved. V lost 3 bases, J lost 8 bases, and 15 bases lay in between. Looked up from germline, CDR1 is SGHRS and CDR2 is YFSETQ. The CDR3 length is 15 residues. The CDR3 protein is CASSSSPGIDSPLHF. CDR3 nucleotide sequence: TGCGCCAGCAGCTCAAGCCCCGGGATCGATTCACCCCTCCACTTT.

The J gene is TRBJ1-1, the V gene TRBV5-6; 7 positions agree with TRBD1. The CDR3 contains 16 residues. V shed 2 bases, J shed 5 bases, and the junction held 12 bases outside the gene matches. CDR1 and CDR2 from the germline V gene are SGHDT and YYEEEE. CDR3 region: CASSLGLGGAGTEAFF. CDR3 nucleotide sequence: TGTGCCAGCAGCTTAGGGTTAGGGGGCGCAGGAACTGAAGCTTTCTTT.

The J gene is TRBJ1-5, the V gene TRBV10-3, with TRBD1 as a possible D gene (6 bases). This CDR3 comprises 17 residues. Germline V gene sequence: CDR1 ENHRY, CDR2 SYGVKD. V lost 0 bases and J lost 1, with 13 bases in between. The CDR3 is CAISESTGSASNQPQHF. CDR3 in DNA: TGTGCCATCAGTGAGTCTACAGGGTCCGCGAGCAATCAGCCCCAGCATTTT.

CDR3: CATQWGRSDTGELFF. CDR3 coding DNA: TGTGCCACCCAATGGGGGCGATCGGACACCGGGGAGCTGTTTTTT. V gene TRBV19 combines with J gene TRBJ2-2; a weak D match, TRBD1 (6 bases). The CDR3 extends over 15 amino acids. V was pared by 10 bases and J by 3 bases, with 18 bases between. The germline CDR1 and CDR2 sequences are LNHDA and SQIVND (reference sequence).

This chain uses TRBV10-2 with TRBJ1-1; possible D gene TRBD1, 6 bases. V dropped 8 bases and J dropped 3 bases, with 25 bases sitting between them. Germline lookup yields CDR1 WSHSY and CDR2 SAAADI. The CDR3 is 17 residues long. The chain's CDR3 is CASSKGGGILADTEAFF. CDR3 bases: TGCGCCAGCTCAAAGGGGGGGGGAATTTTAGCGGACACTGAAGCTTTCTTT.

The chain is built from TRBV14 and TRBJ2-7; no reliable D call. The CDR3 consists of 13 residues. Germline CDR1 SGHDN, CDR2 FVKESK. Trimming took off 3 bases at V and 2 bases at J, with 8 bases between the two ends. DNA of the CDR3: TGTGCCAGCAGCCACCCCCCTACCTACGAGCAGTACTTC. It yields the protein CASSHPPTYEQYF.

The V gene is TRBV24-1, the J gene TRBJ2-2; 8 nucleotides match TRBD1. In germline, CDR1 is KGHDR, CDR2 SFDVKD. This CDR3 region has 16 residues. Trimming took 3 bases from V and 0 from J; bases not matched to a gene: 2. CDR3 coding DNA: TGTGCCACCAGTGATGCAGGGGGCTCGAACACCGGGGAGCTGTTTTTT. Protein product: CATSDAGGSNTGELFF.

The chain recombines TRBV15 with TRBJ2-1; 12 bases map to TRBD2. With V trimmed by 0 bases and J by 4 bases, 7 bases remained unmatched. The CDR3 is 18 residues long. Germline V gene sequence: CDR1 LNHNV, CDR2 YYDKDF (reference sequence). CDR3: CATSRDRRTSGVYNEQFF. DNA for the CDR3: TGTGCCACCAGCAGAGATCGGCGGACTAGCGGGGTTTACAATGAGCAGTTCTTC.

This rearrangement joins TRBV6-4 to TRBJ1-2; D possibly corresponds to TRBD1 (5 bases). The CDR3 spans 12 residues. V was shortened by 4 bases and J by 8 bases, with 11 bases between the two germline ends. Germline CDR1 is MRHNA and CDR2 is SNTAGT. In nucleotides, the CDR3 is TGTGCCAGCAGTGGGACATTGGGGGGCTACACCTTC. It translates to CASSGTLGGYTF.

V and J are TRBV4-3 and TRBJ1-4; D is possibly TRBD1 (6 bases). The germline gives CDR1 LGHNA, CDR2 YSLEER. With 1 base removed from V and 8 bases from J, the gap between germline ends came to 17 bases. The CDR3 runs to 16 residues. CDR3 in amino acids: CASSQAGRTAEEKLFF. The DNA for the CDR3 is TGCGCCAGCAGCCAAGCAGGACGGACAGCAGAAGAAAAACTGTTTTTT.

This clone came up once. The V gene is TRBV6-5, the J gene TRBJ1-1; D remains ambiguous. V was trimmed by 4 bases and J by 0 bases, leaving 12 bases between them. The CDR3 runs to 15 residues. Germline loops: CDR1 MNHEY, CDR2 SVGAGI. The DNA of the CDR3 is TGTGCCAGCAGTTCAATTGGGCGCATGAACACTGAAGCTTTCTTT. Translated, it gives CASSSIGRMNTEAFF.

The chain couples TRBV10-1 to TRBJ1-1; TRBD1 aligns across 7 bases. After removal of 6 bases from V and 4 bases from J, the junction contained 11 bases not matched to a gene. CDR3 length: 15 amino acids. The V gene's germline CDR1 is WNHNN and CDR2 SYGVQD (reference sequence). CDR3 DNA: TGCGCCAGCAGAGCGGAACTGACAGGGCTCACTGAAGCTTTCTTT. This sequence encodes CASRAELTGLTEAFF.

The rearrangement links TRBV7-6 to TRBJ2-7; possibly TRBD1 for D (5 bases). Germline V gene sequence: CDR1 SGHVS, CDR2 FNYEAQ. The CDR3 is made up of 13 amino acids. The V end lost 6 bases, the J end lost 3 bases, and 12 bases lay between the germline ends. This CDR3 is CASSSTQGYEQYF. The CDR3 DNA reads TGTGCCAGCAGTTCAACTCAGGGCTACGAGCAGTACTTC.

The chain carries TRBV9 and TRBJ1-1, with TRBD1 matching over 8 bases. CDR1 is SGDLS and CDR2 is YYNGEE in the germline V gene. V shed 3 bases, J shed 0 bases, and the junction held 7 bases outside the gene matches. This CDR3 comprises 16 residues. The CDR3 DNA follows: TGTGCCAGCAGCGCCGGACAGGGAGTACTGAACACTGAAGCTTTCTTT. Translation: CASSAGQGVLNTEAFF.